These 24 T cell receptor beta chains share one sample of origin, sequenced in a study of beta chain features in type 1 diabetes. Investigators reverse transcribed all isolated RNA, so they sequenced expressed TCRB transcripts. Some clones are missing from TCRdb's copy, which holds only in-frame ones; the method was immunoSEQ multiplex PCR. Among under 450,000 clones listed, around 16% were seen once. Sequencing was carried out using naive CD4+ T cells from blood. These receptors all stem from a woman aged 18-29 years in good health.

This clone was found a few times. The CDR3 sequence: CAWSSRDEQYF. DNA for the CDR3: TGTGCCTGGAGTAGCAGGGACGAGCAGTACTTC. The V call is TRBV30, the J call TRBJ2-7; D is perhaps TRBD1 (5 bases). Germline V gene lookup returns CDR1 GTSNPN and CDR2 SVGIG (reference sequence). The CDR3 is 11 residues long. The ends were cut back, 2 bases at V and 5 bases at J, with 7 bases in the middle.

The chain employs TRBV30 and TRBJ2-1, with D maybe TRBD2 (6 bases). Germline CDR1 and CDR2: GTSNPN and SVGIG (reference sequence). Deletions cut 3 bases from V and 1 base from J, with 10 bases between. CDR3 length: 14 residues. The CDR3 nucleotides read TGTGCCTGGAGCCCAGGGAGGTCCTACAATGAGCAGTTCTTC. It is translated as CAWSPGRSYNEQFF.

The V and J genes are TRBV5-4 and TRBJ2-5; D ambiguous. In germline, CDR1 is SGHNT, CDR2 YYREEE (reference sequence). There are 16 residues in the CDR3. Trimming took off 4 bases at V and 0 bases at J, with 16 bases between the two ends. This CDR3 reads CASSPGSGRNQETQYF. Written as DNA, the CDR3 is TGTGCCAGCAGCCCTGGGTCAGGCAGAAACCAAGAGACCCAGTACTTC. Supplemented by reference TRBV5-4 and TRBJ2-5, the full variable domain reads ETGVTQSPTHLIKTRGQQVTLRCSSQSGHNTVSWYQQALGQGPQFIFQYYREEENGRGNFPPRFSGLQFPNYSSELNVNALELDDSALYLCASSPGSGRNQETQYFGPGTRLLVL.

This clone turned up a few times. This sequence joins TRBV28 and TRBJ2-5; 11 bases are shared with TRBD1. The trim removed 4 bases at V and 3 bases at J, leaving 7 bases unmatched. The length of the CDR3 is 16 residues. Germline CDR1 is MDHEN and CDR2 is SYDVKM. The CDR3 nucleotides are TGTGCCAGCAGTTCCCCCGGGACAGGGGGAAAAGAGACCCAGTACTTC. It encodes CASSSPGTGGKETQYF. The entire variable domain, with the rest obtained from reference TRBV28 and TRBJ2-5, is as follows: DVKVTQSSRYLVKRTGEKVFLECVQDMDHENMFWYRQDPGLGLRLIYFSYDVKMKEKGDIPEGYSVSREKKERFSLILESASTNQTSMYLCASSSPGTGGKETQYFGPGTRLLVL.

This clone showed up just a few times. The chain recombines TRBV5-1 with TRBJ2-3; D is possibly TRBD2 (5 bases). The CDR3 length is 14 residues. The V end was cut by 4 bases, the J end by 0 bases, with 9 bases between. Germline V gene data show CDR1 as SGHRS and CDR2 as YFSETQ. The CDR3 spells CASSEGPSTDTQYF. In nucleotides, the CDR3 is TGCGCCAGCAGCGAGGGCCCTAGCACAGATACGCAGTATTTT.

This clone occurred a few times. The chain employs TRBV5-1 and TRBJ2-7, with D possibly matching TRBD2 (5 bases). The germline V and J ends were trimmed by 0 bases and 6 bases, with 10 bases remaining between them. Germline CDR1 is SGHRS and CDR2 is YFSETQ. This CDR3 region has 13 residues. The CDR3 nucleotides are TGCGCCAGCAGCTTGGTGGAGGTCGGCGAGCAGTACTTC. As protein: CASSLVEVGEQYF.

This clone has only a few counts. The rearrangement uses TRBV19 and TRBJ2-5; 13 bases match TRBD2. Germline CDR1 LNHDA, CDR2 SQIVND (reference sequence). The CDR3 extends over 17 amino acids. J was trimmed by 0 bases and V by 8 bases; bases with no gene match: 9. Here the CDR3 reads CASGRLAGGPYQETQYF. The DNA for the CDR3 is TGTGCCAGTGGCAGACTAGCGGGAGGACCCTACCAAGAGACCCAGTACTTC.

The chain carries TRBV28 and TRBJ2-7, with 7 bases identical to TRBD2. V shed 8 bases and J 7 bases; nucleotides not matched to a gene: 5. The CDR3 sequence is 11 residues long. Per the germline V gene, CDR1 is MDHEN and CDR2 is SYDVKM. The CDR3 coding sequence is TGTGCCAGCCGGGGGGTAGGGGAGCAGTACTTC. Its translation is CASRGVGEQYF.

This clone has more than one count but fewer than ten. The chain has TRBV7-9 and TRBJ2-5; D may be TRBD1 (6 bases). Germline V gene lookup returns CDR1 SEHNR and CDR2 FQNEAQ (reference sequence). Trimming took off 8 bases at V and 4 bases at J, with 17 bases between the two ends. This CDR3 comprises 14 residues. Written as DNA, the CDR3 is TGTGCCAGCCTCGGGACAACTAAGGGAGAGACCCAGTACTTC. This gives the protein CASLGTTKGETQYF.

There are a few counts of this clone. The rearrangement uses TRBV20-1 and TRBJ2-5; D uncertain. Germline loops: CDR1 DFQATT, CDR2 SNEGSKA (reference sequence). The CDR3 runs 11 residues. The germline V and J ends were trimmed by 1 base and 5 bases, with 5 bases remaining between them. CDR3 bases: TGCAGTGCTAGAGCCCCGGAGACCCAGTACTTC. It specifies CSARAPETQYF.

The chain recombines TRBV18 with TRBJ2-7, with 9 bases matching TRBD1. V shed 3 bases and J 7 bases; nucleotides not matched to a gene: 7. The CDR3 totals 14 residues. Germline V gene sequence: CDR1 KGHSH, CDR2 LQKENI. The CDR3 is CASSPMTGGDEQYF. The CDR3 DNA sequence: TGTGCCAGCTCACCGATGACAGGGGGTGATGAGCAGTACTTC.

This clone was detected only a few times. The chain employs TRBV23-1 and TRBJ1-5; D is perhaps TRBD1 (5 bases). TRBV23-1 is known as an ORF, though its function is uncertain. This CDR3 spans 16 amino acids. V lost 0 bases and J lost 6, with 15 bases in between. The CDR3 reads CASSQSGQEGIQPQHF. CDR3 coding DNA: TGCGCCAGCAGTCAATCGGGGCAGGAAGGCATTCAGCCCCAGCATTTT.

The chain couples TRBV5-6 to TRBJ2-5; a possible D gene is TRBD2 (6 bases). This CDR3 contains 14 residues. The germline CDR1 and CDR2 sequences are SGHDT and YYEEEE. Trimming pared 3 bases from V and 5 bases from J, leaving 14 bases between. CDR3 nucleotides: TGTGCCAGCAGCTCACCCTGGGGGGAGGAGACCCAGTACTTC. Protein sequence: CASSSPWGEETQYF. Filled out from reference TRBV5-6 and TRBJ2-5, the complete variable domain reads DAGVTQSPTHLIKTRGQQVTLRCSPKSGHDTVSWYQQALGQGPQFIFQYYEEEERQRGNFPDRFSGHQFPNYSSELNVNALLLGDSALYLCASSSPWGEETQYFGPGTRLLVL.

In this sample, this clone turned up a few times. The chain couples TRBV9 to TRBJ2-7; D perhaps matches TRBD1 (6 bases). Germline V CDR1 and CDR2: SGDLS, YYNGEE. The CDR3 covers 18 residues. Trimming left V 0 bases short and J 2 bases short, with 21 bases between. CDR3 sequence: CASSVAPPDRRLTYEQYF. For the CDR3, the DNA is TGTGCCAGCAGCGTAGCTCCCCCGGACAGACGACTAACCTACGAGCAGTACTTC.

The chain recombines TRBV7-2 with TRBJ2-1, with a tentative D call TRBD2 (5 bases). The CDR3 extends over 15 amino acids. In germline, CDR1 is SGHTA, CDR2 FQGNSA. Trimming left V 5 bases short and J 0 bases short, with 11 bases between. The CDR3: CASSPGLSSYNEQFF. The CDR3 DNA is TGTGCCAGCAGCCCCGGACTCAGCTCCTACAATGAGCAGTTCTTC.

The chain is built from TRBV20-1 and TRBJ2-7, with D perhaps matching TRBD2 (6 bases). Germline lookup yields CDR1 DFQATT and CDR2 SNEGSKA (reference sequence). The CDR3 extends over 11 amino acids. V gave up 5 bases and J gave up 8 bases, with 13 bases separating them. CDR3 amino acids: CSAGTGRQQYF. The CDR3 nucleotides read TGCAGTGCTGGGACGGGGAGGCAGCAGTACTTC.

The rearrangement joins TRBV6-5 to TRBJ2-1, with TRBD2 matching over 9 bases. The CDR3 extends over 15 amino acids. V shed 6 bases and J 7 bases; nucleotides not matched to a gene: 10. Germline V CDR1 and CDR2: MNHEY, SVGAGI. The CDR3 DNA reads as TGTGCCAGCAGCACCTTAGCGGGAGCTGAGAATGAGCAGTTCTTC. Amino acid sequence: CASSTLAGAENEQFF.

This clone was recorded a few times. Other DNA sequences in this specimen translate into the identical CDR3. This chain joins TRBV18 and TRBJ2-1; 10 bases line up with TRBD2. This CDR3 comprises 16 residues. Unmatched junction bases numbered 5, after V lost 6 bases and J lost 0 bases. Per germline, CDR1 KGHSH and CDR2 LQKENI. The DNA for the CDR3 is TGTGCCAGCTCCCGGACTAGCGGTAGCTCCTACAATGAGCAGTTCTTC. It is translated as CASSRTSGSSYNEQFF.

This clone was observed a few times. The V and J genes are TRBV30 and TRBJ2-3; 7 nucleotides align to TRBD2. The V gene end was trimmed by 4 bases and the J gene end by 1 base; junction bases not matched to a gene: 8. Looked up from germline, CDR1 is GTSNPN and CDR2 is SVGIG (reference sequence). CDR3 length equals 15 residues. The CDR3 nucleotides are TGTGCCTGGAAACGGGCGAGCGGGGGCACAGATACGCAGTATTTT. This sequence encodes CAWKRASGGTDTQYF.

The table lists this clone with a few counts. The rearrangement uses TRBV28 and TRBJ2-4, with D unclear. V shed 6 bases and J shed 3 bases, with 6 bases lying between them. This CDR3 is built from 12 residues. Germline-derived CDR1 and CDR2 are MDHEN and SYDVKM. DNA of the CDR3: TGTGCCAGCAGGGTCGGCAAAAACATTCAGTACTTC. Protein product: CASRVGKNIQYF.

This clone has more than one count but fewer than ten. The V gene is TRBV7-8, the J gene TRBJ2-7; D perhaps matches TRBD2 (6 bases). V lost 11 bases to trimming and J lost 4 bases, with 18 bases between them. Germline V CDR1 and CDR2: SGHVS, FQNEAQ. The CDR3 runs 13 residues. The CDR3 sequence: CAAAAGEEYEQYF. CDR3 DNA: TGTGCCGCGGCGGCCGGGGAGGAATACGAGCAGTACTTC.

This rearrangement joins TRBV5-4 to TRBJ2-1, with D uncertain. V lost 6 bases to trimming and J lost 0 bases, with 13 bases between them. Germline V CDR1 and CDR2: SGHNT, YYREEE (reference sequence). The CDR3 spans 15 residues. The CDR3 DNA is TGTGCCAGCACCTCTCTAAGGAGCTCCTACAATGAGCAGTTCTTC. The encoded protein is CASTSLRSSYNEQFF.

This clone was picked up a small number of times. This sequence joins TRBV29-1 and TRBJ2-3, with 7 bases matching TRBD1. Per the germline V gene, CDR1 is SQVTM and CDR2 is ANQGSEA. V lost 4 bases and J lost 2; bases outside the gene matches: 6. This CDR3 is built from 14 residues. This CDR3 reads CSVGTGTVTDTQYF. In DNA form, the CDR3 reads TGCAGCGTTGGAACCGGGACAGTCACAGATACGCAGTATTTT.

This clone was counted a few times. The rearrangement joins TRBV28 to TRBJ2-7; TRBD2 matches 10 bases. V was clipped by 6 bases and J by 10 bases; unmatched bases: 6. Germline V gene data show CDR1 as MDHEN and CDR2 as SYDVKM. The CDR3 covers 12 residues. The CDR3 bases are TGTGCCAGCAGCACTAGCGGGATCACCCAGTACTTC. Its protein is CASSTSGITQYF.